The entry that follows covers one T cell receptor (beta chain) sequence. The entry originates in a study of blood T cell repertoires in COVID-19. Germline V CDR1 and CDR2: PRHDT, FYEKMQ (reference sequence). The CDR3 covers 16 residues. V gave up 2 bases and J gave up 1 base; unmatched junction bases: 7. Original data processing: Using reference gene primer amplification, nucleated cell counts were estimated. Libraries were prepared by immunoSEQ multiplex PCR; TCRdb keeps only in-frame clonotypes and omits some of them. V and J calls and clone size are given by that table; D and trimming were obtained from the DNA. The sample holds 240,000 or so clones; about 81% are singletons and the top ten take 9.5% to 15%.

The sample consisted of peripheral blood. The gene calls are TRBV13 and TRBJ2-5; 7 bases are a match to TRBD2. The TCR comes from a woman aged 60-75 years with active or convalescent COVID-19. Here the CDR3 reads CASSLWASGLQETQYF. The CDR3 DNA is TGTGCCAGCAGCTTATGGGCTAGCGGACTCCAAGAGACCCAGTACTTC.